The clone carrying this TCR beta chain was picked up many times. Antigen specificity is unknown. V lost 0 bases and J lost 5, with 10 bases in between. CDR1 and CDR2 from the germline V gene are MNHEY and SMNVEV (reference sequence). CDR3 length: 14 amino acids. This sample is drawn from a study of Graves' ophthalmopathy and Graves' hyperthyroidism. In the study overall: There was a collection of peripheral blood at initial diagnosis, before any treatment. Study-wide results and limits: Blood samples also showed most expanded thyroid clonotypes exceeding 0.001 frequency. Ophthalmopathy and stable hyperthyroidism were discriminated by a 13-signature model, with about 90% sensitivity and under 84% specificity.

Diagnostic conclusions were grounded in clinical symptoms, serum thyroxine, TRAb, thyroid ultrasound and orbital computed tomography. Transcripts of RNA were the source for amplifying TCR beta CDR3 regions. The first-round RT-PCR employed HTBI primers together with the Qiagen OneStep RT-PCR kit. A multiplex PCR was then performed as the second round. MiXCR, applied by TCRdb to the multiplex PCR reads, yields one record per CDR3 protein. Of roughly 51,000 distinct CDR3 sequences in the sample, around 48% are singletons; the top ten hold roughly 21%. The chain is built from TRBV27 and TRBJ1-2; no clear D gene. The sequencing sample was made of peripheral blood. The TCR sequence derives from an adult man with Graves' ophthalmopathy. CDR3 residues: CASSLSKGGYGYTF. CDR3 sequence (DNA): TGTGCCAGCAGTTTATCGAAAGGCGGGTATGGCTACACCTTC.